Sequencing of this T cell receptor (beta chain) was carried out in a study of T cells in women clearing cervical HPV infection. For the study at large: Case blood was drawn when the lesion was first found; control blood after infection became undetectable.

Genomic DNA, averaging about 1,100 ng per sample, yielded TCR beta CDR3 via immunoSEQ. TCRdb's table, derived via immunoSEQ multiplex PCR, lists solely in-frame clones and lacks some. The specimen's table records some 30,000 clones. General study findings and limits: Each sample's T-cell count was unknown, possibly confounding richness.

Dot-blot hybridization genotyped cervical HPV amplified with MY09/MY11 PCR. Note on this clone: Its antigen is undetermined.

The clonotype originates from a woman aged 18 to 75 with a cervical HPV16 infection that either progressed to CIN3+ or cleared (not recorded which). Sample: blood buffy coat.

CDR3 amino acids: CASSLGGWDSDEQFF. The sequenced part of the CDR3 DNA is TGTGCCAGCAGCTTAGGGGGGTGGGACTCGGATGAG. The chain couples TRBV7-3 to TRBJ2-1, with a tentative D call TRBD2 (6 bases). Read coverage stops 3 residues before the CDR3 terminus; the germline J gene supplies the remainder. The CDR3 has 15 amino acids. The germline V and J ends were trimmed by 2 bases and 8 bases, with 16 bases remaining between them. Germline CDR1 SGHTA, CDR2 FQGTGA.